This entry is about one T cell receptor beta chain. Its antigen is unknown. Losses at the gene ends were 3 bases for V and 7 bases for J; bases not matched to a gene: 9. The CDR3 spans 15 residues. In germline, CDR1 is GTSNPN, CDR2 SVGIG (reference sequence). This sample was taken from a study of lymphopenia after photon versus proton radiotherapy. General study results and limits: Better survival with proton therapy was suggested as possible, not demonstrated. Oligoclonal CD8+ Temra expansion after nadir drove photon patients' diversity drop. Under photons, naive T cells and diversity fell while effector/memory populations rose.

Only in-frame clones appear in the TCRdb table, and some are missing; sequencing was by immunoSEQ multiplex PCR. The table has about 70,000 clones, around 93% seen once. This rearrangement joins TRBV30 to TRBJ1-6, with TRBD1 identical over 7 bases. The sample in question was peripheral blood, obtained from a patient treated with photon-based radiotherapy. This TCR was recovered from a woman between 40 and 55 years old with cholangiocarcinoma. CDR3 sequence (DNA): TGTGCCTGGAGCGCCTTGACAGGGAGGAATTCACCCCTCCACTTT. Translating it yields CAWSALTGRNSPLHF. Complete variable domain (other parts from reference TRBV30 and TRBJ1-6): SQTIHQWPATLVQPVGSPLSLECTVEGTSNPNLYWYRQAAGRGLQLLFYSVGIGQISSEVPQNLSASRPQDRQFILSSKKLLLSDSGFYLCAWSALTGRNSPLHFGNGTRLTVT.